This TCR beta chain was documented in a study of blood T cell repertoires in COVID-19. Overall study context: The analysed material was cDNA or gDNA that came from T cells, B-cell-depleted T cells, or PBMCs.

CDR1 and CDR2 (germline): LNHDA, SQIVND (reference sequence). The CDR3 runs 12 residues. V shed 10 bases and J 11 bases; nucleotides not matched to a gene: 10. Assignment of participants to cohorts was predicated upon participant-reported clinical history. Cohort 3 donors were reported recovered after two negative PCRs, clearance, or symptom resolution. Using immunoSEQ multiplex PCR, the repertoire was profiled, and TCRdb retains in-frame clones only, with some absent. The sample has some 220,000 clones; 88% are singletons. The sequenced material came from PBMCs or T cells enriched from blood (not recorded which). The TCR was taken from a woman aged 30 to 39 who had recovered from COVID-19. V usage is TRBV19 and J usage is TRBJ1-4; TRBD1 matches 7 bases. CDR3 bases: TGTGCCACAGAAAGAGGGGGCGGGAAACTGTTTTTT. This gives the protein CATERGGGKLFF.